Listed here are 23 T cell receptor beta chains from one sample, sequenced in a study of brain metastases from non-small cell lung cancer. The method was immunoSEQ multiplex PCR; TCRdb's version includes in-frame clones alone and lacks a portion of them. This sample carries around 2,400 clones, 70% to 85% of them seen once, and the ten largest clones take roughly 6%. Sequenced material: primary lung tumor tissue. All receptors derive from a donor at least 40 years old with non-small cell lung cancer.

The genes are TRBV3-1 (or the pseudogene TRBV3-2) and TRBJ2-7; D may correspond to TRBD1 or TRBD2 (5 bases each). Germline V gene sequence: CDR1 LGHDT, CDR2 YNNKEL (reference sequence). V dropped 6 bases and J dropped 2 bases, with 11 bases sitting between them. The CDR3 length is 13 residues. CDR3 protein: CASRSGPPYEQYF. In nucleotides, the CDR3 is TGTGCCAGCAGATCGGGGCCGCCCTACGAGCAGTACTTC.

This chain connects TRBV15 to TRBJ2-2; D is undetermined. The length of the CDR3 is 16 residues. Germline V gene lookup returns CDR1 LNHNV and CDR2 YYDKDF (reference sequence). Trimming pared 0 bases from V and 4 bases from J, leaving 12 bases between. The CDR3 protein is CATSREPDRVTGELFF. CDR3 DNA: TGTGCCACCAGCAGAGAGCCAGATCGGGTCACCGGGGAGCTGTTTTTT.

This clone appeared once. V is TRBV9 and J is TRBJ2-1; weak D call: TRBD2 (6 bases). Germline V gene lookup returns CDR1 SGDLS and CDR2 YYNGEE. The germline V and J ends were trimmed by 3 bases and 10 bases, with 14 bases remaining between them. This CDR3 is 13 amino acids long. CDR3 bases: TGTGCCAGCAGCGGGACTAACGGACGAGAGCAGTTCTTC. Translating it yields CASSGTNGREQFF.

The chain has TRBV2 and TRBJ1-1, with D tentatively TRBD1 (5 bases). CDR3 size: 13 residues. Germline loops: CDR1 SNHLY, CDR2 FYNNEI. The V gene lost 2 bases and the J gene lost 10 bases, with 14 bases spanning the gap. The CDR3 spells CASSELGVRPAFF. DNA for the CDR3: TGTGCCAGCAGTGAACTGGGGGTCAGGCCAGCTTTCTTT.

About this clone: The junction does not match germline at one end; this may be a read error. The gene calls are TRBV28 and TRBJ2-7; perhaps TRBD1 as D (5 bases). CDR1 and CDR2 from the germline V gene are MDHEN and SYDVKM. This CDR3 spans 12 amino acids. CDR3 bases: TGTGCCAGCAGTGCTCCAAGGGGTAAGGCTTCGTTC. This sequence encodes CASSAPRGKASF.

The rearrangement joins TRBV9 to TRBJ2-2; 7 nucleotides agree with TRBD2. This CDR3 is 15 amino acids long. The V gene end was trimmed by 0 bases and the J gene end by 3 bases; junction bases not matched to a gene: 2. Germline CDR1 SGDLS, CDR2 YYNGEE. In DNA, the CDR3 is TGTGCCAGCAGCGTAGCGCTAGCGGACACCGGGGAGCTGTTTTTT. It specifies CASSVALADTGELFF.

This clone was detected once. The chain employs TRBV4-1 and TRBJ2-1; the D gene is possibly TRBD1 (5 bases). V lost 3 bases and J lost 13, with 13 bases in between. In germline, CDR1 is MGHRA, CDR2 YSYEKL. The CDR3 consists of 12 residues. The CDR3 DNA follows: TGCGCCAGCAGCCACGAGGACAATTACCAGTTCTTC. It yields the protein CASSHEDNYQFF.

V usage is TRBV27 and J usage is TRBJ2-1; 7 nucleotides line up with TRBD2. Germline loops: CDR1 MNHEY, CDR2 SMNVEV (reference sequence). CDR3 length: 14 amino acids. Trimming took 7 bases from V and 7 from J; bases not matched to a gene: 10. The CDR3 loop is CASTTGGSKNEQFF. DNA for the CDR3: TGTGCCAGCACAACCGGGGGGTCTAAGAATGAGCAGTTCTTC.

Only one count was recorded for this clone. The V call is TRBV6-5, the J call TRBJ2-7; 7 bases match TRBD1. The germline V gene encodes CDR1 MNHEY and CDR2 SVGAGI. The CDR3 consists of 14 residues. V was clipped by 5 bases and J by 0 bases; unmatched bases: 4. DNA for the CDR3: TGTGCCAGCAGTCCTCGGGACAGCTCCTACGAGCAGTACTTC. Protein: CASSPRDSSYEQYF.

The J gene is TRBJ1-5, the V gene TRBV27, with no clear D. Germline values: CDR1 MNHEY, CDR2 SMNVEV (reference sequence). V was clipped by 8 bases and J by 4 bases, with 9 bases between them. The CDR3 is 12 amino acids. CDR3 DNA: TGTGCCAGCGGGAAGGGTAATCAGCCCCAGCATTTT. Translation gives CASGKGNQPQHF.

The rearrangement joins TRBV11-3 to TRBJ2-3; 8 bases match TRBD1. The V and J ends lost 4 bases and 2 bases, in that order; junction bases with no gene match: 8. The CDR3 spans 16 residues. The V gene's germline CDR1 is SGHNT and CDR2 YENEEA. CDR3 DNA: TGTGCCAGCAGCTCGCCGGGACAGGAGTTCACAGATACGCAGTATTTT. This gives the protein CASSSPGQEFTDTQYF.

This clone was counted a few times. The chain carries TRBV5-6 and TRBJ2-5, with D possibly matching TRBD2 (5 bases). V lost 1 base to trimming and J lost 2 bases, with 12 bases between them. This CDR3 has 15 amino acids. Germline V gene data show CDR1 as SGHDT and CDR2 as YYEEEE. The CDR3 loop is CASSLIGRGQETQYF. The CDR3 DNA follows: TGTGCCAGCAGCTTGATAGGCCGGGGACAAGAGACCCAGTACTTC.

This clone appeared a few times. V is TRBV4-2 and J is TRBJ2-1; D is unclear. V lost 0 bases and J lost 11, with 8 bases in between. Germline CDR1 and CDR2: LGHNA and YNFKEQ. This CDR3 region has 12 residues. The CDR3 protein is CASSQDSRQQFF. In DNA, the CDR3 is TGTGCCAGCAGCCAAGACTCGCGGCAGCAGTTCTTC.

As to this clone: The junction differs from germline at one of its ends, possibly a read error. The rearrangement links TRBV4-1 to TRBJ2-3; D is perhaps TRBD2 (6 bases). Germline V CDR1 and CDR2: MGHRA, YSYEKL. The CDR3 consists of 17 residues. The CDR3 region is CASNQDLGGVGGDTQYF. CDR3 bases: TGCGCCAGCAACCAAGATCTAGGCGGGGTGGGGGGAGATACGCAGTATTTT.

CDR3 region: CASSRDLFKQYF. In DNA form, the CDR3 reads TGTGCCAGCAGTCGAGACTTGTTCAAGCAGTACTTC. The chain combines TRBV12-3 or TRBV12-4 with TRBJ2-7; the D is unclear. The CDR3 contains 12 residues. V was shortened by 5 bases and J by 8 bases, with 13 bases between the two germline ends.

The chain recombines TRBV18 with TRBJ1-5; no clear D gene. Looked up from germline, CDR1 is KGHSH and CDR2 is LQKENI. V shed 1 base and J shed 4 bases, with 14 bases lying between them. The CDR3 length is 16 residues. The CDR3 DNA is TGTGCCAGCTCACCACAAGGGTTGGGAACTAATCAGCCCCAGCATTTT. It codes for CASSPQGLGTNQPQHF.

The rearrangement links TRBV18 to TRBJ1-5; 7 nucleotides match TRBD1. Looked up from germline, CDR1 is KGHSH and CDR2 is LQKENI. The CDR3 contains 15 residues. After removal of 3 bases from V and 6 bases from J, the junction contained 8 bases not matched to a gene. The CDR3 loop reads CASSPLQGRGQPQHF. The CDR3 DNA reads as TGTGCCAGCTCACCCCTACAGGGGAGGGGTCAGCCCCAGCATTTT. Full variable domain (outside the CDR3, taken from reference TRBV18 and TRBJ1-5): NAGVMQNPRHLVRRRGQEARLRCSPMKGHSHVYWYRQLPEEGLKFMVYLQKENIIDESGMPKERFSAEFPKEGPSILRIQQVVRGDSAAYFCASSPLQGRGQPQHFGDGTRLSIL.

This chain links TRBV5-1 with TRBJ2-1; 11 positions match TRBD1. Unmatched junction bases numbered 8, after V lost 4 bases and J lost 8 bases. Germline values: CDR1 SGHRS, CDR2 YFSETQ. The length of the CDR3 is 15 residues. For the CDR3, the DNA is TGCGCCAGCAGCCCCGGACAGGGGGCGCTTGATGAGCAGTTCTTC. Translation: CASSPGQGALDEQFF. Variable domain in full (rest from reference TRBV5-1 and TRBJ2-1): KAGVTQTPRYLIKTRGQQVTLSCSPISGHRSVSWYQQTPGQGLQFLFEYFSETQRNKGNFPGRFSGRQFSNSRSEMNVSTLELGDSALYLCASSPGQGALDEQFFGPGTRLTVL.

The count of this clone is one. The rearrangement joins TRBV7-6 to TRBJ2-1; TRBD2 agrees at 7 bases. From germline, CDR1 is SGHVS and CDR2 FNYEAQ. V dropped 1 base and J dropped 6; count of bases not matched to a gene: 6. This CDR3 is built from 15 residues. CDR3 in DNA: TGTGCCAGCAGCTTAGACACGGGGGGTGGCAATGAGCAGTTCTTC. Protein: CASSLDTGGGNEQFF.

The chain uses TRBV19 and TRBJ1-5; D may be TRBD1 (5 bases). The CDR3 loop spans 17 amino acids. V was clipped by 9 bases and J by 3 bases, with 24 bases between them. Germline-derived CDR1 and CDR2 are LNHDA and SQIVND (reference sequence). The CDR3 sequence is CASNAPKEGRHNQPQHF. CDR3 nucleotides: TGTGCCAGCAATGCCCCGAAGGAGGGGAGACACAATCAGCCCCAGCATTTT.

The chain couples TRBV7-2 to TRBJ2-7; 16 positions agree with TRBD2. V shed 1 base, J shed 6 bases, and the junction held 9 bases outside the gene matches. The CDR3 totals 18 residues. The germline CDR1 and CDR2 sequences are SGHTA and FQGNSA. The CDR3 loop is CASSLVGGLAGGPTEQYF. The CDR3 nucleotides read TGTGCCAGCAGCTTAGTGGGGGGACTAGCGGGAGGGCCAACCGAGCAGTACTTC.

The CDR3 sequence: CASSLVGSVSQETQYF. The DNA of the CDR3 is TGTGCCAGCAGTTTAGTCGGTAGCGTAAGCCAAGAGACCCAGTACTTC. This rearrangement joins TRBV28 to TRBJ2-5, with D perhaps TRBD2 (5 bases). Trimming took 2 bases from V and 1 from J, leaving 14 bases between them. CDR1 is MDHEN and CDR2 is SYDVKM in the germline V gene. The CDR3 is 16 amino acids.

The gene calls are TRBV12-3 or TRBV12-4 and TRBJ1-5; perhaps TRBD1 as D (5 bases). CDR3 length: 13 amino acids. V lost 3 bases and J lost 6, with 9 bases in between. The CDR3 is CASSLGEGQPQHF. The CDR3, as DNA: TGTGCCAGCAGTTTGGGGGAGGGTCAGCCCCAGCATTTT.